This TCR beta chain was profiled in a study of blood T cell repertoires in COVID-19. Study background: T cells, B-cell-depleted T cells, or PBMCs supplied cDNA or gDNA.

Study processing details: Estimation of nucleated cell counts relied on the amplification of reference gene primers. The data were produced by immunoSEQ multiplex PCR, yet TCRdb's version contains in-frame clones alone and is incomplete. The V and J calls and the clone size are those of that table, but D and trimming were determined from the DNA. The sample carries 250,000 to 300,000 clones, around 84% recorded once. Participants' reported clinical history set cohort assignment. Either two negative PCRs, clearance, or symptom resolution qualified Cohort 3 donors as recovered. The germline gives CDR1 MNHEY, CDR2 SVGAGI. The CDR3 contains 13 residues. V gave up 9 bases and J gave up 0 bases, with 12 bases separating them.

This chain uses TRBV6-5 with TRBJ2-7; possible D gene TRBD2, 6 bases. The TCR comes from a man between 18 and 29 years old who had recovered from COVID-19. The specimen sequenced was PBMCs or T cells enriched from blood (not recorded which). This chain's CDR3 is CASKGGASYEQYF. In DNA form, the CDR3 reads TGTGCCAGTAAGGGCGGGGCCTCCTACGAGCAGTACTTC.